This paragraph reports one T cell receptor beta chain. Its target antigen remains unknown. No base qualities exist here, and no much larger clone lies one base off it. The data were taken from a study of T cell responses to AZD1222 COVID-19 vaccine (dated by TCRdb to the early 2020s). Describing the broader study: TCR sequencing was performed for roughly 250 trial participants, of whom around 210 were given two doses of AZD1222 and some 25 were given two doses of MenACWY control vaccine. Trial participants were enrolled into age subgroups of 18-55, 56-69 and 70-plus years, which contained around 150, 29 and 61 TCR-sequenced participants, respectively.

The germline V gene encodes CDR1 MNHEY and CDR2 SVGAGI. V sheds 2 bases and J sheds 11 bases, leaving 21 bases between their ends. Its CDR3 holds 15 amino acids, cysteine through phenylalanine. Just CDR3 DNA is preserved here, 45 bases in frame from base 1. The CDR3 regions of human TCRbeta chains were subjected to immunosequencing. Concerning the study's data processing: Repertoire TCRs were checked for matches against a reference library of SARS-CoV-2-specific TCRs that had been generated using the MIRA antigen-specificity platform. Breadth was defined as the fraction of unique TCRs that were SARS-CoV-2-associated, and depth was defined as the fraction of total T cells that were SARS-CoV-2-associated. Using the MIRA data, each spike-specific TCR was mapped to the spike region that the TCR reacts to and placed in a CD4 or CD8 class. Log10-transformed breadth and depth values were compared by one-way ANOVA with Sidak's multiple comparisons tests. What TCRdb holds here is the immuneACCESS table cut down to in-frame rearrangements. Part of the clones is not present; checked against another copy, under half of the missing clones reflect an unresolved V gene, and the others are unexplained. The D gene and trimming were derived from the DNA, and the V and J assignments and clone size from that table. This sample comprises about 93,000 clones, around nine tenths of them detected only once. The ten largest clones take up 2.8% of the sample.

General study outcomes and caveats: Reportedly, almost half of the unique spike-specific TCRs recognized epitopes lying outside the regions that are mutated in the B.1.351 and B.1.1.7 variants. Conclusions about previously exposed vaccinees are limited because only a handful of AZD1222 recipients were SARS-CoV-2 seropositive at baseline. After two AZD1222 doses, both the breadth and the depth of spike-specific TCRs were significantly higher than at day 0 and than in MenACWY recipients. Participants were mostly white British and included more females than males, and it was suggested by the authors that clonal diversity may have been underestimated. In the small 56-69-year group, the increase in depth fell short of significance, most likely because of low power. The whole spike protein was spanned by vaccine-associated CD4 TCRs, and dominant responses were seen in regions 160-218 and 743-854. Because no day 14 peak-response samples were available, repertoires were characterized only after the peak T cell response.

Per the publication, the time point label means: baseline before first vaccination. What this sample's treatment or condition label stands for: meningococcal conjugate vaccine given as trial control. Vaccinee samples came from UK trials COV001 and COV002, including a single-blind randomized controlled phase 2/3 trial of AZD1222 (ChAdOx1 nCoV-19) in healthy adults. For TCRbeta chain sequencing, PBMC samples from trial participants were taken at day 0 and at day 28 after the second dose. The sequence derives from an adult in good health. The rearranged segments are TRBV6-5 and TRBJ1-1, with the D gene call left open. The sequencing here drew on peripheral blood, taken on day 0 of MenACWY control vaccination. The nucleotides are TGTGCCAGCAGTTACGGTTTAGGCGCCGGGTTGAGGGCTTTCTTT. This sequence encodes CASSYGLGAGLRAFF.